This TCR beta chain was captured in a study of cytomegalovirus exposure and HLA in healthy donors. General observations from the study: The classifier, whose performance was assessed in both the original and validation cohorts, reportedly diagnosed cytomegalovirus status with high specificity and sensitivity. The investigators catalogued under 200 TCR beta chains as cytomegalovirus-associated. The majority of TCR sequences were rare, yet some public TCRs appeared in many donors.

The donors were in the roughly 110-subject validation cohort; that cohort was separate from the roughly 680-subject first cohort. The CDR3 spans 16 residues. Between the trimmed V and J ends, which lost 4 bases and 0 bases, there was a span of 15 bases. In germline, CDR1 is SGHNT, CDR2 YYREEE (reference sequence). This clone was observed a single time. The antigen remains unidentified. Some clones are missing from TCRdb's copy, which holds only in-frame ones; the method was immunoSEQ multiplex PCR. The sample lists more than 300,000 clones; 86% were seen once. The TCR sequence derives from a young woman in good health and CMV-seronegative. Input material: PBMCs. The chain couples TRBV5-4 to TRBJ2-3; D perhaps matches TRBD1 (6 bases). Written as DNA, the CDR3 is TGTGCCAGCAGCATAAGACAGGACATTAGCACAGATACGCAGTATTTT. This codes for CASSIRQDISTDTQYF.